Below, 12 T cell receptor beta chains from the same sample are listed, as sequenced in a study of T cell changes during pregnancy in multiple sclerosis (dated by TCRdb to about 2019). The library was produced with the immunoSEQ multiplex PCR assay. The source is immuneACCESS, and TCRdb retained only in-frame sequences with V and J called. Part of the clones is not carried over; for the studies checked, unresolved V genes explain less than half of this, and the remainder is unexplained. The sample has tens of thousands of clones on record, around nine tenths of them singletons. The ten largest make up 0.43% of the sample. This material consisted of CD4+ T cells from peripheral blood mononuclear cells, taken before pregnancy. Every receptor here comes from a female donor with multiple sclerosis, enrolled in a pregnancy study.

This rearrangement joins TRBV5-7 to TRBJ2-3; 13 bases line up with TRBD2. TRBV5-7 is filed as an ORF, its function uncertain. V lost 2 bases to trimming and J lost 4 bases; unmatched junction nucleotides: 7. This CDR3 contains 17 residues. CDR3 protein: CASSFGLAGARADTQYF. The CDR3 DNA is TGTGCCAGCAGCTTTGGACTAGCGGGAGCGCGGGCAGATACGCAGTATTTT.

The V and J genes are TRBV4-1 and TRBJ2-3; 7 nucleotides line up with TRBD2. The length of the CDR3 is 13 residues. Germline-derived CDR1 and CDR2 are MGHRA and YSYEKL. Trimming took 4 bases from V and 5 from J; bases not matched to a gene: 3. CDR3 sequence (DNA): TGCGCCAGCAGCCGGGAGGGGCAAGATACGCAGTATTTT. Its protein product is CASSREGQDTQYF.

J is TRBJ2-1 and V is TRBV5-1; 12 bases are a match to TRBD2. Germline CDR1 is SGHRS and CDR2 is YFSETQ. The CDR3 contains 17 residues. The ends lost 6 bases at V and 7 bases at J; junction bases unmatched: 14. This chain's CDR3 is CASKGASGRADTNEQFF. The DNA of the CDR3 is TGCGCCAGCAAGGGGGCTAGCGGGAGGGCCGATACAAATGAGCAGTTCTTC.

The CDR3 spells CASSRRQGPSSGNTIYF. CDR3 bases: TGTGCCAGCAGCCGGAGACAGGGGCCATCCTCTGGAAACACCATATATTTT. The V call is TRBV14, the J call TRBJ1-3; TRBD1 matches at 8 bases. There are 17 residues in the CDR3. The ends lost 4 bases at V and 0 bases at J; junction bases unmatched: 8. CDR1 and CDR2 (germline): SGHDN, FVKESK.

The gene calls are TRBV5-4 and TRBJ2-3, with TRBD2 identical over 10 bases. J was trimmed by 5 bases and V by 5 bases; bases with no gene match: 11. The CDR3 sequence is 16 residues long. Germline assignment: CDR1 SGHNT and CDR2 YYREEE (reference sequence). The CDR3 DNA is TGTGCCAGCAGACCTGGACTAGCGGAGTTGTTAGATACGCAGTATTTT. Translated, it gives CASRPGLAELLDTQYF.

The rearrangement uses TRBV7-8 and TRBJ1-1; weak D call: TRBD1 (6 bases). The CDR3 sequence is 14 residues long. V was shortened by 0 bases and J by 6 bases, with 11 bases between the two germline ends. The germline CDR1 and CDR2 sequences are SGHVS and FQNEAQ. CDR3 sequence: CASSLAATGSEAFF. The CDR3 nucleotides read TGTGCCAGCAGCTTAGCGGCGACAGGCTCTGAAGCTTTCTTT.

The chain uses TRBV19 and TRBJ1-5; TRBD1 is a possible D gene (5 bases). The CDR3 consists of 14 residues. CDR1 and CDR2 (germline): LNHDA, SQIVND (reference sequence). V lost 2 bases to trimming and J lost 0 bases, with 5 bases between them. The CDR3: CASSIRGSNQPQHF. The CDR3 DNA reads as TGTGCCAGTAGTATAAGGGGTAGCAATCAGCCCCAGCATTTT.

This clone was counted a few times. The chain recombines TRBV19 with TRBJ2-5; D possibly corresponds to TRBD2 (5 bases). CDR1 is LNHDA and CDR2 is SQIVND in the germline V gene (reference sequence). CDR3 length: 12 amino acids. With 5 bases removed from V and 4 bases from J, the gap between germline ends came to 8 bases. The CDR3 spells CASSSRGETQYF. The CDR3 DNA reads as TGTGCCAGTAGTTCCCGGGGAGAGACCCAGTACTTC.

The chain combines TRBV7-2 with TRBJ1-1, with D unclear. CDR1 SGHTA and CDR2 FQGNSA come from the germline V gene. This CDR3 has 14 amino acids. The ends were cut back, 0 bases at V and 0 bases at J, with 5 bases in the middle. As DNA, the CDR3 is TGTGCCAGCAGCTTAGCGTCAGTGAACACTGAAGCTTTCTTT. Protein: CASSLASVNTEAFF.

V gene TRBV7-9 combines with J gene TRBJ1-2, with 10 bases lining up with TRBD1. The CDR3 spans 14 residues. Germline CDR1 is SEHNR and CDR2 is FQNEAQ (reference sequence). The V and J ends lost 1 base and 7 bases, in that order; junction bases with no gene match: 3. The CDR3 sequence: CASSLDGDRGGYTF. The CDR3 nucleotides are TGTGCCAGCAGCTTAGACGGGGACAGGGGTGGCTACACCTTC.

This rearrangement joins TRBV28 to TRBJ1-2, with TRBD1 matching over 7 bases. The V segment lost 6 bases and the J segment 8 bases; nucleotides outside the gene matches: 18. The CDR3 length is 16 residues. Germline lookup yields CDR1 MDHEN and CDR2 SYDVKM. In DNA form, the CDR3 reads TGTGCCAGCAGCCGCGGCGGGTTCACAGGGGTTGGAGGCTACACCTTC. As protein: CASSRGGFTGVGGYTF.

CDR3 region: CASSLIPASGSGGEQFF. In DNA form, the CDR3 reads TGTGCCAGCAGCTTAATTCCCGCTAGCGGGAGTGGCGGTGAGCAGTTCTTC. V usage is TRBV7-3 and J usage is TRBJ2-1; 10 bases line up with TRBD2. The CDR3 runs 17 residues. Unmatched junction bases numbered 12, after V lost 1 base and J lost 9 bases. Per germline, CDR1 SGHTA and CDR2 FQGTGA. Supplemented by reference TRBV7-3 and TRBJ2-1, the full variable domain reads GAGVSQTPSNKVTEKGKYVELRCDPISGHTALYWYRQSLGQGPEFLIYFQGTGAADDSGLPNDRFFAVRPEGSVSTLKIQRTERGDSAVYLCASSLIPASGSGGEQFFGPGTRLTVL.